This is a list of T cell receptor beta chains from one sample in a study of blood T cell repertoires in COVID-19. Profiling relied on immunoSEQ multiplex PCR, and the TCRdb table lists in-frame clones only, not all of them. The sample has about 190,000 clones; around 80% are singletons. Sequenced: peripheral blood. The receptor set was obtained from a man under 40 with active or convalescent COVID-19. CDR3s leave out the opening cysteine and the closing phenylalanine or tryptophan. Each record gives: J gene, V gene, CDR3 length, CDR3 protein.

TRBJ2-3,TRBV29-1,11,SAGQGAGDTQY
TRBJ2-7,TRBV12-3/TRBV12-4,10,ASSLLAYEQY
TRBJ1-1,TRBV18,12,ASSPRQGTTEAF
TRBJ2-5,TRBV5-5,12,ASSERTVQETQY
TRBJ2-1,TRBV18,13,ASSPRGFQSDEQF
TRBJ2-1,TRBV5-8,15,ASSVEGWGQGYNEQF
TRBJ2-7,TRBV13,14,ASSLGLAGSSYEQY
TRBJ2-7,TRBV4-1,12,ASSPSGQIYEQY
TRBJ2-5,TRBV7-8,13,ASSLLDSGQETQY
TRBJ1-5,TRBV19,14,ASSKPRTGGHQPQH